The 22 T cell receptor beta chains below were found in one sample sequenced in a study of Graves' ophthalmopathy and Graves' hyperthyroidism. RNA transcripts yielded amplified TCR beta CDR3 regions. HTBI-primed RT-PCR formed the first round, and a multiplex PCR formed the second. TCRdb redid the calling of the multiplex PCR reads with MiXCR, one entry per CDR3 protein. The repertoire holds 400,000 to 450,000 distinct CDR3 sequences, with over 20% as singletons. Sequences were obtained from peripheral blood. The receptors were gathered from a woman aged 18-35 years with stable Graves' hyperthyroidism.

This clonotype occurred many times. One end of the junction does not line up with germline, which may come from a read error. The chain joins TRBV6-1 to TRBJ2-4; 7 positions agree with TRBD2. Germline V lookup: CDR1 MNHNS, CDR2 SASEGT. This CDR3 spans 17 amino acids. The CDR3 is CASMRLAGSLAKNIKYF. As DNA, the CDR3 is TGTGCCAGCATGCGACTAGCCGGATCCCTAGCCAAAAACATTAAGTACTTC.

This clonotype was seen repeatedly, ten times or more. CDR3 sequence (DNA): TGTGCCAGCAGCCGGTACAATCAGCCCCAGCATTTT. Residues: CASSRYNQPQHF. The chain has TRBV6-5 and TRBJ1-5; D is unclear. CDR3 length: 12 residues. The V end lost 6 bases, the J end lost 3 bases, and 6 bases lay between the germline ends. Germline-derived CDR1 and CDR2 are MNHEY and SVGAGI.

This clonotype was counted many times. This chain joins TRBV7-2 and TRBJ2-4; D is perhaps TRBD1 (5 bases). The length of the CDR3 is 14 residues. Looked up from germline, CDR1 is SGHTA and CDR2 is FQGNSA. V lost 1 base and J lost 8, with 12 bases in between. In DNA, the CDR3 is TGTGCCAGCAGCTTAGTCTCCAGGGTTGACATTCAGTACTTC. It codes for CASSLVSRVDIQYF. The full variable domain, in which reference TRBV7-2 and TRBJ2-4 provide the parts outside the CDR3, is GAGVSQSPSNKVTEKGKDVELRCDPISGHTALYWYRQSLGQGLEFLIYFQGNSAPDKSGLPSDRFSAERTGGSVSTLTIQRTQQEDSAVYLCASSLVSRVDIQYFGAGTRLSVL.

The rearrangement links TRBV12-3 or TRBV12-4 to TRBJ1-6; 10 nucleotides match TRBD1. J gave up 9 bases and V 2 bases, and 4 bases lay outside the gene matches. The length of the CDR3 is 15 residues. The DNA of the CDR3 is TGTGCCAGCAGTTTAACCGGGACAGGGGTTTCACCCCTCCACTTT. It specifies CASSLTGTGVSPLHF.

Here the CDR3 DNA reads TGCAGTGCTACCCCTTCCGGGACTCGCTCTGGAAACACCATATATTTT. It yields the protein CSATPSGTRSGNTIYF. The chain is built from TRBV20-1 and TRBJ1-3; possible D gene TRBD1, 5 bases. This CDR3 comprises 16 residues. Trimming left V 4 bases short and J 0 bases short, with 16 bases between. The germline V gene has CDR1 DFQATT and CDR2 SNEGSKA (reference sequence).

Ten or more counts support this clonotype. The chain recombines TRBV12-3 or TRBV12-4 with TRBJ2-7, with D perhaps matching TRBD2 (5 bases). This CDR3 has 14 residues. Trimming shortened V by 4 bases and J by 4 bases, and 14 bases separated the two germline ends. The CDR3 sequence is CASSSRTFKYEQYF. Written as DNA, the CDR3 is TGTGCCAGCAGTTCCCGGACTTTTAAATACGAGCAGTACTTC.

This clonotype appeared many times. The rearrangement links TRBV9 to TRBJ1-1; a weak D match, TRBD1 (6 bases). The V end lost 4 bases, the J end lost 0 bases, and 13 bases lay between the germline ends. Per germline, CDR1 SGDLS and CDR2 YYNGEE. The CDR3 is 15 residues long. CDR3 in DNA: TGTGCCAGCAGCCCTGCCGGGGGCCTGAACACTGAAGCTTTCTTT. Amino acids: CASSPAGGLNTEAFF.

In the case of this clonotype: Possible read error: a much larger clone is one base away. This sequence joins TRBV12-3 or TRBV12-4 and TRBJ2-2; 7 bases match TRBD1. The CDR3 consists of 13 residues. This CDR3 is CVSRDGQAGELFF. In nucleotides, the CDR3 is TGTGTCAGCAGAGATGGACAGGCCGGGGAGCTGTTTTTT.

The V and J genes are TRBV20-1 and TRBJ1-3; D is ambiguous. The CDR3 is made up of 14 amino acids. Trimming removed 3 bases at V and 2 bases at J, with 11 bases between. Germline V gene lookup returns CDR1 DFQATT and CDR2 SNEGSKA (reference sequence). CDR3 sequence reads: CSASQPRAGNTIYF. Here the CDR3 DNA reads TGCAGTGCTAGTCAACCAAGGGCTGGAAACACCATATATTTT.

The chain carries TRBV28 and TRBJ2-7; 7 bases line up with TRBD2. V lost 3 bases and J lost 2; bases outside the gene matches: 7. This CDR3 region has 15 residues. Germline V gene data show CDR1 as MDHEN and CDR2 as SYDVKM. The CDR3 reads CASSFKSGDTYEQYF. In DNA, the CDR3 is TGTGCCAGCAGTTTTAAAAGCGGGGATACCTACGAGCAGTACTTC. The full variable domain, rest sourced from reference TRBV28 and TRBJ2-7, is DVKVTQSSRYLVKRTGEKVFLECVQDMDHENMFWYRQDPGLGLRLIYFSYDVKMKEKGDIPEGYSVSREKKERFSLILESASTNQTSMYLCASSFKSGDTYEQYFGPGTRLTVT.

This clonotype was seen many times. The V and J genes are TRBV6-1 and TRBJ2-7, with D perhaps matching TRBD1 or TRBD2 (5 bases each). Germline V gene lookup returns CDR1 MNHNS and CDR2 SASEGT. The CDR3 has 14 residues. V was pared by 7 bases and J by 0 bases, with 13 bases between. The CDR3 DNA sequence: TGTGCCAGCACCTTCGGGGCAAACTCCTACGAGCAGTACTTC. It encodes CASTFGANSYEQYF.

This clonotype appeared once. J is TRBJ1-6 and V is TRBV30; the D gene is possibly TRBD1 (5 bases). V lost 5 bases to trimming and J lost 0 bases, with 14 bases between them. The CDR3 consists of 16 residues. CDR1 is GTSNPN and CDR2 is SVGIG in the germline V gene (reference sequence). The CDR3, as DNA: TGTGCCTGGGGGACGAATTTGGGCTCCTATAATTCACCCCTCCACTTT. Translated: CAWGTNLGSYNSPLHF.

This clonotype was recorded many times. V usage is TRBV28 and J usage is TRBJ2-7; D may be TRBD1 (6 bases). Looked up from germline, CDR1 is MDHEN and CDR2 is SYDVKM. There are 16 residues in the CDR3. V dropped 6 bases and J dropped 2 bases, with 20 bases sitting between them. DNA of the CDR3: TGTGCCAGCAGCACGATACCGGGACACAAGACCTACGAGCAGTACTTC. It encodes CASSTIPGHKTYEQYF.

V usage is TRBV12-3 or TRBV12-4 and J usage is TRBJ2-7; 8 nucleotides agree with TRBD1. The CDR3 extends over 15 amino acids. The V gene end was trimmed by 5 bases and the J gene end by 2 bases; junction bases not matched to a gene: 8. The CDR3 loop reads CASSTQTGAPYEQYF. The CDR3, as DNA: TGTGCCAGCAGTACCCAGACAGGGGCTCCCTACGAGCAGTACTTC.

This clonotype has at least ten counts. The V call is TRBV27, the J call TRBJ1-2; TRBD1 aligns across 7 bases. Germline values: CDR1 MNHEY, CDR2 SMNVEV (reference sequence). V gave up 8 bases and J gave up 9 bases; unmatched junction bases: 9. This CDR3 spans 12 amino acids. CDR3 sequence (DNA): TGTGCCAGCTCGGACAGGTCCTCCCGCTACACCTTC. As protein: CASSDRSSRYTF.

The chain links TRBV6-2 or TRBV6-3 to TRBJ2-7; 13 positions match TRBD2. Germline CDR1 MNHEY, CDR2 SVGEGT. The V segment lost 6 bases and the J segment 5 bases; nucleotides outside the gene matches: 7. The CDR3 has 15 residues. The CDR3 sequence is CASSSGLAGVNEQYF. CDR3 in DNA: TGTGCCAGCAGCAGTGGACTAGCGGGAGTCAACGAGCAGTACTTC.

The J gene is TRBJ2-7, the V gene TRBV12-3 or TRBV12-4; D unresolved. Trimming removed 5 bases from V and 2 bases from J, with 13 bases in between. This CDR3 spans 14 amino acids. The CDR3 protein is CASSPRWRTYEQYF. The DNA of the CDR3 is TGTGCCAGCAGTCCCCGGTGGCGGACCTACGAGCAGTACTTC.

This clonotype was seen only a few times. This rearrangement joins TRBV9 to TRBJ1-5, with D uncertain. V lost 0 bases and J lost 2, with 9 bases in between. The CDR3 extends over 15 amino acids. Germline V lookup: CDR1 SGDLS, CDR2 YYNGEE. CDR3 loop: CASSVDGSGNQPQHF. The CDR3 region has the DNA TGTGCCAGCAGCGTAGACGGTAGCGGCAATCAGCCCCAGCATTTT.

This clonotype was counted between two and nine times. The DNA for the CDR3 is TGTGCCAGCAGCTTAAGCGAGGCAGTGTATGGCTACACCTTC. Translation: CASSLSEAVYGYTF. The V call is TRBV7-8, the J call TRBJ1-2, with unresolved D. Germline lookup yields CDR1 SGHVS and CDR2 FQNEAQ. Trimming took off 2 bases at V and 5 bases at J, with 12 bases between the two ends. The CDR3 sequence is 14 residues long. Looking up the rest from reference TRBV7-8 and TRBJ1-2 gives the full variable domain: GAGVSQSPRYKVAKRGQDVALRCDPISGHVSLFWYQQALGQGPEFLTYFQNEAQLDKSGLPSDRFFAERPEGSVSTLKIQRTQQEDSAVYLCASSLSEAVYGYTFGSGTRLTVV.

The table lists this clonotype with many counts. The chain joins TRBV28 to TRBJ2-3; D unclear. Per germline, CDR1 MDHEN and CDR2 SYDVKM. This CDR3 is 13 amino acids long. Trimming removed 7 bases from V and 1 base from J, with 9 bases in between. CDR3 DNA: TGTGCCAGCACACGGGCCGGCACAGATACGCAGTATTTT. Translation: CASTRAGTDTQYF.

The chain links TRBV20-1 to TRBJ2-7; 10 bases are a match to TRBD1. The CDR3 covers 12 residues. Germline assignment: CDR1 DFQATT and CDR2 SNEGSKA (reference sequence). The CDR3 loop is CSPGQGSHEQYF. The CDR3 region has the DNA TGCAGCCCGGGACAGGGGTCTCACGAGCAGTACTTC.

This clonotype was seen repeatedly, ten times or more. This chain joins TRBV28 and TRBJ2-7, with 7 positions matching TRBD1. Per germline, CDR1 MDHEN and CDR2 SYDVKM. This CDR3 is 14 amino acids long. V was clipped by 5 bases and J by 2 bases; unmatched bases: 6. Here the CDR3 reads CASSPGTEAYEQYF. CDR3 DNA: TGTGCCAGCAGTCCCGGGACAGAGGCCTACGAGCAGTACTTC.